Listed here is a single T cell receptor beta chain. Both 60 Vbeta primers and 13 Jbeta primers went into the PCR. Sequencing used immunoSEQ multiplex PCR; TCRdb keeps in-frame clones, though not all of them. The repertoire table contains tens of thousands of clones. This specimen comes from a study of cytomegalovirus exposure and HLA in healthy donors. The germline V gene encodes CDR1 MGHRA and CDR2 YSYEKL. There are 14 residues in the CDR3. V lost 5 bases, J lost 2 bases, and 4 bases stayed unmatched. Sequencing was carried out using PBMCs. The sequence derives from a man aged 18 to 30 in good health and CMV-seropositive. The V gene is TRBV4-1, the J gene TRBJ2-3; TRBD2 matches 7 bases. The CDR3 loop reads CASSFSGATDTQYF. CDR3 in DNA: TGCGCCAGCAGCTTCAGCGGGGCCACAGATACGCAGTATTTT.